This T cell receptor (beta chain) was sequenced in a study of vaccination and CD4 T cells after COVID-19 (dated by TCRdb to 2021 to 2024). Regarding the study in general: Every convalescent patient had a positive nasal swab PCR test for SARS-CoV-2, with mild disease in several patients and severe disease in one. The convalescent cohort comprised six males and four females, including two Hispanic individuals, seven Caucasians, two Asians and one multiracial person. Participants received two doses of either the Pfizer-BioNTech BNT162b2 vaccine (n=8) or the Moderna mRNA-1273 vaccine (n=2). Post-COVID blood samples were collected from convalescent patients a median of approximately 100 days after diagnosis, with a range of about 30 to 161 days. Post-vaccine blood samples were obtained a median of approximately 70 days after the second vaccine dose, with a range of about 13 to 250 days. For stimulating the cultures, overlapping spike peptide pools were used, derived from SARS-CoV-2 as well as from the common cold coronaviruses HCoV-NL63, HCoV-OC43 and HCoV-229E. As controls, cultures received a CEFX viral epitope pool (the positive control), an HIV-1 Nef peptide pool (the negative control), or no peptide at all. In over 8 COVID-19 convalescent patients and a few infection-naive healthy vaccine recipients, researchers compared the spike-specific CD4+ TCR repertoire from before mRNA vaccination with the repertoire from after.

The paper as a whole reports these results and caveats: Although the median number of SARS-CoV-2-reactive clonotypes went up from roughly 22 after infection to some 37 after vaccination, the increase was not significant. Relatively few convalescent patients were included in the study, and early timepoints after natural infection were not analyzed. In convalescent patients, a median roughly 86% of post-vaccine SARS-CoV-2-reactive clones were detected only after vaccination, suggesting vaccine-specific priming. Of the vaccine-specific clones in convalescent patients, 304 of 307, or nearly all, reacted only to SARS-CoV-2 spike and did not cross-react with common cold coronaviruses.

Points on this clonotype: Its antigen is not yet known. The sample holds no much larger clone one base away, and base qualities are not on file.

The method was PCR. TCR sequencing of DNA from cultured CD4+ T cells used the Oncomine TCR Beta short-read assay at the Johns Hopkins FTIC core. The QIAamp micro DNA kit was used to extract genomic DNA from the cultured CD4+ T cells. Oncomine TCR Beta libraries from cultured CD4+ T cells were pooled with unique dual indexes and sequenced on an Illumina iSeq 100. In the authors' own workflow: Non-productive sequences were filtered out, and CDR3s that did not start with C, did not end with F or W, or were shorter than 7 amino acids were discarded. The MANAFEST web application was used to identify antigen-specific clonotypes by comparing peptide-stimulated wells against reference wells and other culture wells. To be called positive, a clone needed an FDR below 0.05, an odds ratio above 5, and a productive frequency above 0.1% in at least two of three replicate wells. A clonotype counted as cross-reactive if it showed significant expansion both in the SARS-CoV-2 spike wells and in at least one common cold coronavirus spike condition. CDR3 homology was assessed with Levenshtein distances (stringdist) and unrooted phylogenetic trees (ape) in R version 3.6.1. TCRdb passed the public sequencing reads through fastp at Q25 and MiXCR, retaining productive beta sequences. One record per CDR3 amino acid sequence lists the most common genes and DNA. The V and J calls come from TCRdb's annotation, not from the publication. The sample has roughly 15,000 distinct CDR3 sequences on record, 55% to 75% of them singletons. Approximately 11% of the sample goes to the ten largest clones.

According to the study, the label for this sample's treatment or condition signals: roughly 11-day PBMC culture with coronavirus spike peptide pools or control peptides (ViraFEST assay). The ViraFEST assay was used in the study, in which antigen-specific T cells were expanded with peptide pools and expanded clonotypes were subsequently identified by TCR sequencing. The convalescent patients' positive SARS-CoV-2 PCR tests fell between March and December 2020, which was before the Alpha, Beta and Delta variants emerged in the United States. Roughly 2 million PBMCs per well were cultured in IMDM with approximately 5% human AB serum and approximately 10 IU/ml IL-2, plus 10 ug/ml peptide pools. On days 3 and 7, half of the culture medium was replaced with fresh IL-2-containing medium. After 10 days of culture, CD4+ T cells were isolated by negative selection with the EasySep CD4+ T cell isolation kit. PBMCs were separated from whole blood using Ficoll-Paque Plus gradient centrifugation and then either used fresh or cryopreserved at -140C. Culture conditions were generally each tested in triplicate wells.

Including cysteine and phenylalanine, the CDR3 has 15 amino acids. Here the CDR3 DNA is all that survives: 45 bases in frame from base 1. V lost 0 bases and J lost 8 bases, and the count of bases not matched to a germline gene is 7. Sequences LGHNA (CDR1) and YSLEER (CDR2) are obtained from the germline V gene. In this chain, TRBV4-3 is recombined with TRBJ1-2; 9 central bases correspond to TRBD1. The sample comprised CD4+ T cells from blood, cultured in vitro. The TCR was taken from a human donor who had recovered from COVID-19. The CDR3 sequence is CASSQEQGASLGYTF. The DNA reads TGCGCCAGCAGCCAAGAACAGGGGGCGTCTCTGGGCTACACCTTC.